A selection of T cell receptor beta chains follows, all from one sample in a study of cytomegalovirus exposure and HLA in healthy donors. Clones were sequenced by immunoSEQ multiplex PCR, and TCRdb holds only the in-frame ones, with some missing. The sample lists approximately 150,000 clones, around 85% occurring once. The sequenced material came from PBMCs. These receptors all come from a young woman in good health and CMV-seronegative. Both conserved end residues are trimmed from each CDR3. The D gene is left open where the match is weak.

j_call v_call d_call cdr3_length cdr3_aa
TRBJ2-3 TRBV4-3 NA 13 ASSRSSTGRDTQY
TRBJ2-7 TRBV4-1 NA 11 ASSQGYSYEQY
TRBJ1-2 TRBV6-5 NA 12 ASSYGGAGNGYT
TRBJ2-7 TRBV7-8 TRBD1 14 ASSLFPGQGTYEQY
TRBJ2-7 TRBV7-2 NA 12 ASSLYRDNYEQY
TRBJ2-4 TRBV6-6 NA 12 ASSYGLAKNIQY
TRBJ2-3 TRBV7-9 TRBD1 10 SSSKTGDTQY
TRBJ2-7 TRBV11-2 TRBD2 14 ASSFPASGGGREQY
TRBJ1-5 TRBV27 TRBD1 13 ASSGSGGFGQPQH
TRBJ1-5 TRBV29-1 NA 11 SVSPGSNQPQH
TRBJ2-2 TRBV29-1 TRBD1 12 SAGEAGGPGELF
TRBJ2-5 TRBV5-6 TRBD2 13 ASSLPGLVPGTQY
TRBJ2-3 TRBV7-6 TRBD2 14 ASSNPPSGATDTQY
TRBJ2-5 TRBV29-1 NA 13 SVAYPMLGTETQY
TRBJ1-2 TRBV5-8 NA 12 ASSLAGRNYGYT
TRBJ2-7 TRBV5-4 NA 13 ASSLDRYSSYEQY
TRBJ2-3 TRBV27 TRBD2 12 ASSSGGGTDTQY
TRBJ1-2 TRBV7-6 TRBD1 14 ASSLGGQGKNYGYT
TRBJ2-5 TRBV29-1 NA 11 SVEVASQGTQY
TRBJ2-5 TRBV28 NA 12 ASSLVGPQETQY
TRBJ2-3 TRBV30 TRBD2 14 AWSSGTSGSTDTQY
TRBJ1-2 TRBV6-4 TRBD1 13 ASSVGTGSTYGYT
TRBJ1-2 TRBV5-8 NA 12 ASSLSGVPYGYT
TRBJ2-3 TRBV10-3 TRBD2 14 AIRPNPGLETDTQY
TRBJ2-3 TRBV5-6 NA 15 ASSLLGSGATTDTQY
TRBJ1-3 TRBV30 NA 11 AWTDSNGNTIY
TRBJ1-2 TRBV7-4 TRBD1 14 ASSLSTGAVDYGYT
NA TRBV7-8 NA 14 ASSLALGGHRYEQY
TRBJ1-5 TRBV28 TRBD1 12 ASSLGQGGQPQH
TRBJ2-3 TRBV9 TRBD2 14 ASSVGSGASSHTQY
TRBJ1-1 TRBV7-3 NA 13 ASSLVPGAHTEAF
TRBJ1-2 TRBV7-2 NA 11 ASSLERGNGYT
TRBJ2-7 TRBV30 NA 14 AWSVLPRVEAYEQY
TRBJ1-2 TRBV30 NA 10 AWSVQAYGYT
TRBJ1-5 TRBV6-1 NA 13 ASSATPGGNQPQH
TRBJ2-7 TRBV6-5 TRBD2 12 ASTGTSGIYEQY
TRBJ1-4 TRBV21-1 NA 16 ASSLKVGDRGLNEKLF
TRBJ2-7 TRBV10-2 NA 11 ASGPAGHYEQY
TRBJ2-1 TRBV6-1 NA 10 ASSRGWDEQF
TRBJ2-7 TRBV5-1 NA 12 ASSLVGAAYEQY
TRBJ2-1 TRBV12-5 TRBD2 11 ASGLTSAGEQF
TRBJ2-3 TRBV5-4 TRBD1 15 ASSRQILGQGKDTQY
TRBJ1-1 TRBV19 TRBD1 11 ASSRDRGTEAF
TRBJ1-2 TRBV2 NA 11 ARSLGAGYGYT
TRBJ2-7 TRBV6-6 TRBD1 13 ASSTGTGDLWEQY
TRBJ2-7 TRBV30 TRBD1 12 AWSEGGESYEQY
TRBJ1-4 TRBV7-9 NA 12 ASSLGQGDEKLF
TRBJ1-1 TRBV5-1 NA 11 ASSLGVETEAF
TRBJ2-3 TRBV2 TRBD1 13 ASRARQGDTDTQY
TRBJ1-1 TRBV30 NA 12 AWSSQAVNTEAF
TRBJ2-3 TRBV25-1 NA 11 ATSEGGTDTQY
TRBJ1-2 TRBV2 NA 12 ASRASRPNYGYT
TRBJ1-2 TRBV30 TRBD1 11 AWSVRQGALGT
TRBJ1-2 TRBV7-6 NA 12 ASSPGGVNYGYT